This TCR beta chain emerged from a study of blood T cell repertoires in COVID-19. Turning to the study itself: Samples of COVID-19 (acute and convalescent) were obtained from the United States, Italy and Spain. PBMCs, B-cell-depleted T cells, or T cells were the source of the cDNA or gDNA that made up the material.

Per the original methods: Amplification of reference gene primers provided the estimated nucleated cell counts. Some clones are missing from TCRdb's copy, which holds only in-frame ones; the method was immunoSEQ multiplex PCR. The DNA was the basis for D and trimming; V, J and clone size are from that table. The sample holds 15,000 to 20,000 clones; roughly 80% are singletons and the top ten take about a tenth. Trimming removed 1 base at V and 7 bases at J, with 15 bases between. The germline CDR1 and CDR2 sequences are SGHNT and YYREEE (reference sequence). The CDR3 is made up of 15 amino acids. Source material: peripheral blood. This clonotype was obtained from a human donor in a cohort sampled during active COVID-19. The rearrangement uses TRBV5-4 and TRBJ1-5; TRBD1 might be the D (6 bases). CDR3 sequence (DNA): TGTGCCAGCAGCTTGAGCCCACAACAGGGACAGCCCCAGCATTTT. It translates to CASSLSPQQGQPQHF.